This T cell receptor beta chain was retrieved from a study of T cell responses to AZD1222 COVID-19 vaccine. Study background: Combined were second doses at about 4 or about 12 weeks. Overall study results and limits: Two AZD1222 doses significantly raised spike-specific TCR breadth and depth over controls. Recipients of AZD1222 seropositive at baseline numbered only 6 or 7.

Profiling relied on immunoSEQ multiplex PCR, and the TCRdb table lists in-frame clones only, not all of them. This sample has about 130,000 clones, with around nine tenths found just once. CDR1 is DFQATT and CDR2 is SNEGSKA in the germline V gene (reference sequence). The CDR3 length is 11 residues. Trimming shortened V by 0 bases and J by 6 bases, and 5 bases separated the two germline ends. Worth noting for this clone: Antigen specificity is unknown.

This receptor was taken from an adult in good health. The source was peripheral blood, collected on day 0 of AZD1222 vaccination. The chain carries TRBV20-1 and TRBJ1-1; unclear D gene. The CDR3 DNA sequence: TGCAGTGCTAGAGATTACGCTGAAGCTTTCTTT. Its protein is CSARDYAEAFF.